This T cell receptor (beta chain) emerged from a study of CD8+CD57+ T cells in acquired aplastic anemia. Study-level information: Sorting CD4+ and CD8+ cells gave DNA averaging about 3.1 ug. Healthy donors averaged roughly 11 million reads for CD4+ cells.

Genomic DNA, the template, was used for profiling of the TCR beta VDJ and CDR3. TCRdb re-analysed the reads in MiXCR, keeping a single row per CDR3 protein. The sample includes about 110,000 distinct CDR3 sequences, approximately 49% of them seen just once. Comments on this clonotype: Its antigen is unidentified.

Study-level points and caveats: Significance was not reached for CD8+ Simpson's diversity between patients and controls. Patients and controls shared twenty-nine CD8+ CDR3 sequences.

CDR3 length: 12 residues. CDR1 and CDR2 (germline): SGHTA, FQGTGA. The V gene lost 3 bases and the J gene lost 10 bases, with 11 bases spanning the gap. The receptor was isolated from a human donor in good health, serving as a control. Input material: sorted CD4+, CD8+, or CD8+CD57+ T cells (not recorded which) from PBMCs. The rearrangement uses TRBV7-3 and TRBJ2-3; D is unresolved. The CDR3 loop reads CASSFKDIPQYF. CDR3 bases: TGTGCCAGCAGCTTTAAAGACATCCCGCAGTATTTT.